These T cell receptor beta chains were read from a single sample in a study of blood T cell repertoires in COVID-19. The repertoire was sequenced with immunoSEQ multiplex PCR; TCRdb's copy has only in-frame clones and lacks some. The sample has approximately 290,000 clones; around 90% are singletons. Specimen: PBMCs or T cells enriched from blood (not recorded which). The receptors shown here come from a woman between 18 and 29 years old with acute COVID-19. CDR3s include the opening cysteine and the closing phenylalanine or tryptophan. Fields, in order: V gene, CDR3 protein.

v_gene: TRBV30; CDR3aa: CAWSLSRTSGTDEQFF
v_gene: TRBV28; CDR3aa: CASRARGRGGYTF
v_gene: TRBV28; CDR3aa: CASSLSASQPQHF
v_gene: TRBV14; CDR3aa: CASSQGRTGINYGYTF
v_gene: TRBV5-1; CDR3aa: CASSRSTGVPGNTIYF
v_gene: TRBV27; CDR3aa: CASSLFPGGVGRGSDTQYF
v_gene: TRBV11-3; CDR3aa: CASSPQSMGEEEQFF
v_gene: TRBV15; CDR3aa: CATSDSPDTQYF
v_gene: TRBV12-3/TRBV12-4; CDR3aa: CASRDSNYGYTF
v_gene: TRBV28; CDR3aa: CASSPGQGGTALHF
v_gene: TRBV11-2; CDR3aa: CASSPRQGAILAFF
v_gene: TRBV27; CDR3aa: CASSYRDREPYEQYF
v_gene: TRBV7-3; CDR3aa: CASSLLAGGTDTQYF
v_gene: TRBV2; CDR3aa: CASSLQGAEQFF
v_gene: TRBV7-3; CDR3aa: CASSPSNGELFF
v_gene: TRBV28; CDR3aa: CASRGQNSGNTIYF
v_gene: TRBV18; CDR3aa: CASSLYSGEGNTIYF
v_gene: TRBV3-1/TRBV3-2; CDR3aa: CASSQSGVNFYEQYF
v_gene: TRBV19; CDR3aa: CASSTQGTSYEQYF
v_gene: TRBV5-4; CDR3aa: CASSAGTGDEKLFF
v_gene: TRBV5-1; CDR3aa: CASSYRGSSGANVLTF
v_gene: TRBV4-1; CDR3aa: CASSHPRTGEGEKLFF
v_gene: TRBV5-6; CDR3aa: CASSLGQSGNTIYF
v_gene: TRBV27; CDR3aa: CASSSDPGQGLLYGYTF
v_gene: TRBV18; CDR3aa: CASSPRGTVDYEQYF
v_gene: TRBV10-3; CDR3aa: CAISVAAMNTEAFF
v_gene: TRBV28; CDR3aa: CASSILGQGPLNEQFF
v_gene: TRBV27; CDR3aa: CASSSIPRTGPYGYTF
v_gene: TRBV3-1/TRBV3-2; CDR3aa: CASSRSEPGNQETQYF
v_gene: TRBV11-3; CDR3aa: CASSALDRGNTEAFF
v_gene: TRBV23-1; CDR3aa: CASSQERTSGTKNIQYF
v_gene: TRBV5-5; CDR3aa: CASSPSGDTQYF
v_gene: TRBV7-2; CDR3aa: CASSSGTGYYEQYF
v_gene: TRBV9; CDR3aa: CASSPVKGLRGYTF
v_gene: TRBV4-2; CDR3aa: CASSQRGQGGETQYF
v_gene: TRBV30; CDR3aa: CAWGRLVPGTQYF
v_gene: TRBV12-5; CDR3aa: CASGLGPNQQGAQKEDNQPQHF
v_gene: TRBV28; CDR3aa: CASSSGGSEQFF
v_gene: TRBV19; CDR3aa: CASSIGGMDGERTSGTYTGELFF
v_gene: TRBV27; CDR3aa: CASKLDINYGYTF
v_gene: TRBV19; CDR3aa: CASTTLHSGNTIYF
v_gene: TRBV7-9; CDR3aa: CASTLVMNTEAFF
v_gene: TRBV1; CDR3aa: CTSLGQSQNIQYF
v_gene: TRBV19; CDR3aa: CASSILPTATYEQYF
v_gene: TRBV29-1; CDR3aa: CSVESGGANTGELFF
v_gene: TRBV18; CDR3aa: CASSMNQGANVLTF
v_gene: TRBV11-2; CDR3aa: CASSSYGTGLNNEQFF
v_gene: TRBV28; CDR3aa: CASSDRATNEKLFF